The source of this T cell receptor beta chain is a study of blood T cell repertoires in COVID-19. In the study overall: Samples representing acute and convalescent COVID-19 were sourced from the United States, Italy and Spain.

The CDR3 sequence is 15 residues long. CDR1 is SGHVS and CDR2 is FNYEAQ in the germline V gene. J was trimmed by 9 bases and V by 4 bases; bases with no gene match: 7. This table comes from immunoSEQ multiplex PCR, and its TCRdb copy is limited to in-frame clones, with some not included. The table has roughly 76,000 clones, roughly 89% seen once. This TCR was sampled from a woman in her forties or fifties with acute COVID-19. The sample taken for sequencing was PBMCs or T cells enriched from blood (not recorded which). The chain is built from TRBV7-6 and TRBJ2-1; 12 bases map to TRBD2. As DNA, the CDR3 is TGTGCCAGCAGCTCTGGACTAGCGGGACTCAGTGAGCAGTTCTTC. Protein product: CASSSGLAGLSEQFF. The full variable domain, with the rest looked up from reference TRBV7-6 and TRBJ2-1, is GAGVSQSPRYKVTKRGQDVALRCDPISGHVSLYWYRQALGQGPEFLTYFNYEAQQDKSGLPNDRFSAERPEGSISTLTIQRTEQRDSAMYRCASSSGLAGLSEQFFGPGTRLTVL.